Each of the 10 T cell receptor beta chains below was sequenced from the same sample in a study of blood T cell repertoires in COVID-19. Method: immunoSEQ multiplex PCR; TCRdb's copy keeps in-frame clones and lacks some. The sample comprises fewer than 400,000 clones, roughly 91% of which are singletons, and approximately 1.8% rests with the top ten. The sample taken for sequencing was peripheral blood. All receptors derive from a woman aged 30 to 39 with COVID-19, enrolled during active disease.

V usage is TRBV7-2 and J usage is TRBJ1-2, with D unclear. Per the germline V gene, CDR1 is SGHTA and CDR2 is FQGNSA. The CDR3 has 10 residues. The CDR3 loop reads CAKPRYGYTF. CDR3 DNA sequence: TGTGCAAAGCCCCGCTATGGCTACACCTTC.

The chain carries TRBV2 and TRBJ1-5; weak D call: TRBD1 (5 bases). Trimming cost V 5 bases and J 4 bases, with 9 bases left between them. The CDR3 contains 13 residues. Per germline, CDR1 SNHLY and CDR2 FYNNEI. The CDR3 DNA sequence: TGTGCCAGCAGTAGACAGTCGAATCAGCCCCAGCATTTT. This sequence encodes CASSRQSNQPQHF.

V usage is TRBV5-4 and J usage is TRBJ2-1; tentative D call: TRBD1 (5 bases). Trimming pared 4 bases from V and 7 bases from J, leaving 21 bases between. This CDR3 spans 16 amino acids. Germline V lookup: CDR1 SGHNT, CDR2 YYREEE (reference sequence). The CDR3 DNA follows: TGTGCCAGCAGCCCGAAGGACCAGGGCGTCTTAAATGAGCAGTTCTTC. This gives the protein CASSPKDQGVLNEQFF.

The J gene is TRBJ1-2, the V gene TRBV14, with 8 bases that match TRBD1. CDR1 is SGHDN and CDR2 is FVKESK in the germline V gene. The CDR3 extends over 14 amino acids. The V segment lost 5 bases and the J segment 3 bases; nucleotides outside the gene matches: 5. The CDR3 spells CASSRQGFHYGYTF. The CDR3 DNA sequence: TGTGCCAGCAGCAGACAGGGGTTCCACTATGGCTACACCTTC.

V gene TRBV19 combines with J gene TRBJ1-3; D gene unclear. The CDR3 has 14 residues. Germline-derived CDR1 and CDR2 are LNHDA and SQIVND (reference sequence). The germline V and J ends were trimmed by 7 bases and 0 bases, with 10 bases remaining between them. CDR3 DNA: TGTGCCAGTATTGGGAGGAACTCTGGAAACACCATATATTTT. Its translation is CASIGRNSGNTIYF.

This chain uses TRBV28 with TRBJ1-3; D not resolved. Germline lookup yields CDR1 MDHEN and CDR2 SYDVKM. Deletions cut 6 bases from V and 0 bases from J, with 12 bases between. This CDR3 has 15 amino acids. The CDR3 coding sequence is TGTGCCAGCAGCCCCCCCCATAGCTCTGGAAACACCATATATTTT. Translating it yields CASSPPHSSGNTIYF.

V usage is TRBV19 and J usage is TRBJ1-2, with a possible D match to TRBD1 (6 bases). CDR1 and CDR2 from the germline V gene are LNHDA and SQIVND (reference sequence). This CDR3 contains 13 residues. Trimming shortened V by 5 bases and J by 3 bases, and 10 bases separated the two germline ends. The CDR3 is CASSPRTDYGYTF. The CDR3 region has the DNA TGTGCCAGTAGTCCACGGACAGACTATGGCTACACCTTC. Looking up the rest from reference TRBV19 and TRBJ1-2 gives the full variable domain: DGGITQSPKYLFRKEGQNVTLSCEQNLNHDAMYWYRQDPGQGLRLIYYSQIVNDFQKGDIAEGYSVSREKKESFPLTVTSAQKNPTAFYLCASSPRTDYGYTFGSGTRLTVV.

The chain has TRBV4-3 and TRBJ1-4; 10 positions match TRBD1. The CDR3 is 16 amino acids. The germline CDR1 and CDR2 sequences are LGHNA and YSLEER. V lost 3 bases and J lost 0; bases outside the gene matches: 1. CDR3: CASSQGTGATNEKLFF. The CDR3 nucleotides are TGCGCCAGCAGCCAGGGGACAGGGGCAACTAATGAAAAACTGTTTTTT.

DNA for the CDR3: TGTGCCAGCATTACGAATTTCAGGGGTAGTAATTCACCCCTCCACTTT. It yields the protein CASITNFRGSNSPLHF. The chain employs TRBV2 and TRBJ1-6; TRBD1 is a possible D gene (6 bases). The CDR3 spans 16 residues. V lost 7 bases to trimming and J lost 6 bases, with 19 bases between them. Germline CDR1 reads SNHLY; CDR2 reads FYNNEI.

The chain links TRBV6-5 to TRBJ1-5, with 9 nucleotides matching TRBD1. This CDR3 contains 12 residues. Germline assignment: CDR1 MNHEY and CDR2 SVGAGI. Written as DNA, the CDR3 is TGTGCAGCGACAGGGGGACTACAGCCCCAGCATTTT. This codes for CAATGGLQPQHF.